Sequencing of this TCR beta chain was carried out in a study of tumor-infiltrating lymphocytes in oesophageal squamous cell carcinoma. This CDR3 is built from 15 residues. V lost 5 bases and J lost 6; bases outside the gene matches: 9. Germline V lookup: CDR1 SGHVS, CDR2 FNYEAQ. TCRdb re-called the PCR reads with MiXCR, one entry per CDR3 protein. The sample yields roughly 16,000 distinct CDR3 sequences, about 50% seen once. This clonotype has only a few counts. Sequenced input: esophageal tumor tissue. This TCR derives from a male donor with esophageal squamous cell carcinoma. The J gene is TRBJ2-7, the V gene TRBV7-6, with 11 bases identical to TRBD2. CDR3 amino acids: CASSEVSGRAVEQYF. The CDR3 DNA is TGTGCCAGCAGCGAAGTTAGCGGGAGGGCCGTCGAGCAGTACTTC. Combining the CDR3 with reference TRBV7-6 and TRBJ2-7 gives the whole variable domain GAGVSQSPRYKVTKRGQDVALRCDPISGHVSLYWYRQALGQGPEFLTYFNYEAQQDKSGLPNDRFSAERPEGSISTLTIQRTEQRDSAMYRCASSEVSGRAVEQYFGPGTRLTVT.